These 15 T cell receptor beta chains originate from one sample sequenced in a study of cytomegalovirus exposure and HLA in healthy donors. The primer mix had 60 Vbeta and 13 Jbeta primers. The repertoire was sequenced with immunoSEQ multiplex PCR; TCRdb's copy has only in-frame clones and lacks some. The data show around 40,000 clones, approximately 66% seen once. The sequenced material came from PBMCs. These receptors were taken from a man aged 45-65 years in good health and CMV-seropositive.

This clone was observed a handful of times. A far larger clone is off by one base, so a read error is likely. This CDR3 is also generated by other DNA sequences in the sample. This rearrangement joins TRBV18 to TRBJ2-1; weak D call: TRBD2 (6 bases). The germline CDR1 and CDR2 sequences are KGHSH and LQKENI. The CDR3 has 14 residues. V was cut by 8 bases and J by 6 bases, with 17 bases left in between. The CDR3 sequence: CASARLAGSNEQFF. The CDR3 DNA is TGTGCCAGCGCAAGGCTCGCGGGGTCCAATGAGCAGTTCTTC. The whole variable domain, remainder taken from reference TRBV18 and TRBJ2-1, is NAGVMQNPRHLVRRRGQEARLRCSPMKGHSHVYWYRQLPEEGLKFMVYLQKENIIDESGMPKERFSAEFPKEGPSILRIQQVVRGDSAAYFCASARLAGSNEQFFGPGTRLTVL.

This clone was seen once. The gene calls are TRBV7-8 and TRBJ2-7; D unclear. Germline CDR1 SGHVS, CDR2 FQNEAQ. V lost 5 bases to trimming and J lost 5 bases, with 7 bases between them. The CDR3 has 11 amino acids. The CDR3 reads CASSPQDEQYF. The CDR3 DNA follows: TGTGCCAGCAGCCCTCAGGACGAGCAGTACTTC. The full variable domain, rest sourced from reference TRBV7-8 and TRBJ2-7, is GAGVSQSPRYKVAKRGQDVALRCDPISGHVSLFWYQQALGQGPEFLTYFQNEAQLDKSGLPSDRFFAERPEGSVSTLKIQRTQQEDSAVYLCASSPQDEQYFGPGTRLTVT.

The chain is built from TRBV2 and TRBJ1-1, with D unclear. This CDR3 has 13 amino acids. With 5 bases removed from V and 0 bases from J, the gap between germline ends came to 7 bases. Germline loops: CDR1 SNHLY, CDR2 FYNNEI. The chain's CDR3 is CASSSGLNTEAFF. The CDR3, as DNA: TGTGCCAGCAGTTCCGGTTTGAACACTGAAGCTTTCTTT. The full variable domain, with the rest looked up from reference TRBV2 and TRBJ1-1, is EPEVTQTPSHQVTQMGQEVILRCVPISNHLYFYWYRQILGQKVEFLVSFYNNEISEKSEIFDDQFSVERPDGSNFTLKIRSTKLEDSAMYFCASSSGLNTEAFFGQGTRLTVV.

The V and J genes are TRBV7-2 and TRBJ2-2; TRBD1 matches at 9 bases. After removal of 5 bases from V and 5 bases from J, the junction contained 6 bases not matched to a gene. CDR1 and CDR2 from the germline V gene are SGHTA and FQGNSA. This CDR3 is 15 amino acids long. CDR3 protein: CASSLWTGDTGELFF. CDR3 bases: TGTGCCAGCAGCCTCTGGACAGGGGATACCGGGGAGCTGTTTTTT.

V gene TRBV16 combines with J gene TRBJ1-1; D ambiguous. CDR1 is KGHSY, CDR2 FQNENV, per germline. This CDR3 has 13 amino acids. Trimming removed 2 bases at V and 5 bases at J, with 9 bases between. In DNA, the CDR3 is TGTGCCAGCAGCCAACAACGCGGTACTGAAGCTTTCTTT. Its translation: CASSQQRGTEAFF.

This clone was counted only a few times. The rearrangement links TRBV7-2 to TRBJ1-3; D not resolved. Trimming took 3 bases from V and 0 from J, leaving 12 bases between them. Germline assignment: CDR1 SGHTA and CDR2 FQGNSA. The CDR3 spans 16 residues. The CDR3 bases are TGTGCCAGCAGCTTCAATACGCCCAGCTCTGGAAACACCATATATTTT. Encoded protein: CASSFNTPSSGNTIYF.

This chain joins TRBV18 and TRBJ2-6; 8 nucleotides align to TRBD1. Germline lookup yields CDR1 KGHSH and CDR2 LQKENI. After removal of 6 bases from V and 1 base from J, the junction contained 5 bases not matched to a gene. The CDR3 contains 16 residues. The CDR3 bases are TGTGCCAGCTCGCCAGGACAGGGATCTGGGGCCAACGTCCTGACTTTC. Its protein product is CASSPGQGSGANVLTF.

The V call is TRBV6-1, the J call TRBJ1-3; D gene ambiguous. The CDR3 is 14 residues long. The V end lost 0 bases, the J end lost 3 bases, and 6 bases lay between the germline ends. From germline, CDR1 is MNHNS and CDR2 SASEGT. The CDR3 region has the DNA TGTGCCAGCAGTGAAGCGCCCAGTGGAAACACCATATATTTT. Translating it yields CASSEAPSGNTIYF.

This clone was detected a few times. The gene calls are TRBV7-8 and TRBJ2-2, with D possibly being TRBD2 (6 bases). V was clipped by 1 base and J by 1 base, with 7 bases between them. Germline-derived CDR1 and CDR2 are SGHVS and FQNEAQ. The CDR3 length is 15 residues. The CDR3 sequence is CASSLEGLNTGELFF. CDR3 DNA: TGTGCCAGCAGCTTAGAGGGACTGAACACCGGGGAGCTGTTTTTT.

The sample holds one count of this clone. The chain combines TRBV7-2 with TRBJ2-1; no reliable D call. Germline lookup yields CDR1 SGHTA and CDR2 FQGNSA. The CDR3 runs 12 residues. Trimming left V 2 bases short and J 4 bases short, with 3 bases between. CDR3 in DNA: TGTGCCAGCAGCTTAACATACAATGAGCAGTTCTTC. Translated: CASSLTYNEQFF.

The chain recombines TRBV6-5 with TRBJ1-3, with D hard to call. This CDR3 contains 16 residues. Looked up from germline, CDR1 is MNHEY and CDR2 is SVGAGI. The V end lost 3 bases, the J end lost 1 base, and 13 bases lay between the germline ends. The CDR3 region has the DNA TGTGCCAGCAGTTATAGCCCTGGTACTTCTGGAAACACCATATATTTT. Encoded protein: CASSYSPGTSGNTIYF.

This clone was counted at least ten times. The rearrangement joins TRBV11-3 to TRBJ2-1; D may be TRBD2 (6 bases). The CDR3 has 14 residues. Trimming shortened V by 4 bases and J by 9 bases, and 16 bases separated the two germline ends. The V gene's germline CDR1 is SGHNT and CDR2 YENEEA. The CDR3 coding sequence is TGTGCCAGCAGCTCACCCTCGGGGGTTCGTGAGCAGTTCTTC. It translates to CASSSPSGVREQFF.

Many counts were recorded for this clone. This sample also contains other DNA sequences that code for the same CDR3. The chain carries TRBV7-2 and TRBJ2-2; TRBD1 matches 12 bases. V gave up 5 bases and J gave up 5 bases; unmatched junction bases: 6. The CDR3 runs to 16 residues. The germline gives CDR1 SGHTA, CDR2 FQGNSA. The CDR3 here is CASSPGTGGRTGELFF. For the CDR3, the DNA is TGTGCCAGCAGCCCTGGGACAGGGGGCCGGACCGGGGAGCTGTTTTTT.

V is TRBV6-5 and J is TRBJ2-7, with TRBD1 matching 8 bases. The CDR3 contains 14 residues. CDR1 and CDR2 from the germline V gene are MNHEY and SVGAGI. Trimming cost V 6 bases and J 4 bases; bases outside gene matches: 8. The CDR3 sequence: CASSLGQGQYEQYF. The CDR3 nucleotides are TGTGCCAGCAGCCTAGGACAGGGTCAGTACGAGCAGTACTTC.

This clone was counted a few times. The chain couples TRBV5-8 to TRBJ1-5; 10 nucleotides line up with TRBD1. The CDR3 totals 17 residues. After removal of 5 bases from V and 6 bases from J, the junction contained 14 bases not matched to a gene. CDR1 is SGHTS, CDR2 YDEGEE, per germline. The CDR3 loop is CASRSGTGAPWGQPQHF. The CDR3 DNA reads TGTGCCAGCAGGTCCGGGACAGGGGCCCCTTGGGGTCAGCCCCAGCATTTT.